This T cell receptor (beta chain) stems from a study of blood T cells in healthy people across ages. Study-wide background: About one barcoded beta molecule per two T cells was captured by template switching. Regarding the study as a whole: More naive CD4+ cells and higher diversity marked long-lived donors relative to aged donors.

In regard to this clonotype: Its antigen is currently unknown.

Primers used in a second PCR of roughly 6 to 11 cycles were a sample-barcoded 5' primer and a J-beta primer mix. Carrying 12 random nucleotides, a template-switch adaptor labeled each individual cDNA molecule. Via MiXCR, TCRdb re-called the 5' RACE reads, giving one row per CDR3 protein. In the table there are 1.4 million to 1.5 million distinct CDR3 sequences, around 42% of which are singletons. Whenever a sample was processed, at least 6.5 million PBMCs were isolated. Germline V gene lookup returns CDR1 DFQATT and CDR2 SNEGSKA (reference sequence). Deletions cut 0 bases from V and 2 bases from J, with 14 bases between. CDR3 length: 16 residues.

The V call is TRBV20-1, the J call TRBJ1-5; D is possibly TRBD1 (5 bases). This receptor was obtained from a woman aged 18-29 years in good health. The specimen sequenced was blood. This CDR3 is CSARDLDSGRNQPQHF. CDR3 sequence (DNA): TGCAGTGCTAGAGATCTAGACAGCGGACGCAATCAGCCCCAGCATTTT.